The 15 T cell receptor beta chains in this list originate from one sample, sequenced in a study of blood T cells in healthy people across ages. With a J-beta primer mix and a sample-barcoded 5' primer, a second PCR ran 7 to 11 cycles. Via MiXCR, TCRdb re-called the 5' RACE reads, giving one row per CDR3 protein. The repertoire holds about 1.5 million distinct CDR3 sequences, with about 45% as singletons. Sequences were obtained from blood. These receptors came from a woman under 30 in good health.

Worth noting for this clonotype: With a much larger clone just one base away, this may be a read error. The chain uses TRBV3-1 and TRBJ2-3; no clear D gene. The CDR3 covers 13 residues. Germline CDR1 and CDR2: LGHDT and YNNKEL (reference sequence). In DNA, the CDR3 is TGTGCCGGCAGCCAAGAGAGCACAGATACGCAGTATTTT. Translation gives CAGSQESTDTQYF.

This clonotype was seen a handful of times. The chain uses TRBV5-1 and TRBJ1-5; no firm D call. Germline V gene sequence: CDR1 SGHRS, CDR2 YFSETQ. The length of the CDR3 is 14 residues. Trimming left V 0 bases short and J 5 bases short, with 9 bases between. The CDR3 DNA reads as TGCGCCAGCAGCTTGGGAGAGGCTGATCAGCCCCAGCATTTT. Its protein is CASSLGEADQPQHF.

This clonotype turned up a few times. The rearrangement joins TRBV7-6 to TRBJ1-1; TRBD1 is a possible D gene (5 bases). V was shortened by 1 base and J by 2 bases, with 14 bases between the two germline ends. This CDR3 comprises 16 residues. CDR1 is SGHVS, CDR2 FNYEAQ, per germline. This CDR3 is CASSLVGDGANTEAFF. CDR3 sequence (DNA): TGTGCCAGCAGCTTAGTAGGGGACGGGGCTAACACTGAAGCTTTCTTT.

The chain carries TRBV6-5 and TRBJ1-4; D is unclear. The CDR3 covers 14 residues. The V gene's germline CDR1 is MNHEY and CDR2 SVGAGI. V was shortened by 0 bases and J by 7 bases, with 9 bases between the two germline ends. CDR3 sequence: CASSYSVNIEKLFF. The CDR3 DNA follows: TGTGCCAGCAGTTACTCGGTCAATATTGAAAAACTGTTTTTT.

The sample holds many counts of this clonotype. The chain couples TRBV29-1 to TRBJ2-1; a possible D gene is TRBD2 (5 bases). This CDR3 region has 12 residues. The V and J ends lost 0 bases and 8 bases respectively, with 8 bases between them. CDR1 is SQVTM and CDR2 is ANQGSEA in the germline V gene. CDR3 bases: TGCAGCGTTGAAGATAGCGTCTATGAGCAGTTCTTC. It is translated as CSVEDSVYEQFF.

The chain is built from TRBV7-8 and TRBJ1-1; D not resolved. Germline V gene sequence: CDR1 SGHVS, CDR2 FQNEAQ. The CDR3 is made up of 15 amino acids. Trimming cost V 5 bases and J 2 bases, with 15 bases left between them. The CDR3 protein is CASSRTDSSNTEAFF. The CDR3 region has the DNA TGTGCCAGCAGCCGGACTGATTCGTCTAACACTGAAGCTTTCTTT.

The sample holds a few counts of this clonotype. This rearrangement joins TRBV7-9 to TRBJ2-1, with no clear D. Germline values: CDR1 SEHNR, CDR2 FQNEAQ (reference sequence). Trimming left V 6 bases short and J 8 bases short, with 14 bases between. This CDR3 is 13 amino acids long. The CDR3 DNA reads TGTGCCAGCAGGGACGGAGAGGACGATGAGCAGTTCTTC. This sequence encodes CASRDGEDDEQFF.

The rearrangement uses TRBV5-1 and TRBJ2-2; D tentatively reads TRBD1 or TRBD2 (5 bases each). Trimming left V 4 bases short and J 1 base short, with 8 bases between. The CDR3 is made up of 14 amino acids. CDR1 SGHRS and CDR2 YFSETQ come from the germline V gene. CDR3 region: CASSGDQNTGELFF. As DNA, the CDR3 is TGCGCCAGCAGCGGGGACCAGAACACCGGGGAGCTGTTTTTT.

This clonotype was recorded a few times. This sequence joins TRBV20-1 and TRBJ2-1; TRBD2 aligns across 8 bases. From germline, CDR1 is DFQATT and CDR2 SNEGSKA (reference sequence). V was clipped by 0 bases and J by 0 bases; unmatched bases: 7. The CDR3 totals 17 residues. The CDR3 nucleotides read TGCAGTGCTAGAGATTTAGGCGGGGGGAGCTCCTACAATGAGCAGTTCTTC. Its translation: CSARDLGGGSSYNEQFF.

This clonotype turned up a few times. V and J are TRBV7-2 and TRBJ2-3, with D possibly being TRBD2 (5 bases). CDR1 is SGHTA and CDR2 is FQGNSA in the germline V gene. V shed 6 bases and J shed 8 bases, with 21 bases lying between them. The CDR3 contains 15 residues. In nucleotides, the CDR3 is TGTGCCAGCAGACTACCACACCCCCGCCGGGGTACGCAGTATTTT. It yields the protein CASRLPHPRRGTQYF.

The chain carries TRBV7-8 and TRBJ2-5; tentative D call: TRBD2 (6 bases). With 0 bases removed from V and 11 bases from J, the gap between germline ends came to 19 bases. Looked up from germline, CDR1 is SGHVS and CDR2 is FQNEAQ. The CDR3 extends over 15 amino acids. The CDR3 sequence: CASSLALGSHNEQYF. CDR3 nucleotide sequence: TGTGCCAGCAGCTTAGCGCTCGGGAGCCACAATGAGCAGTACTTC.

This rearrangement joins TRBV11-2 to TRBJ2-3; D might be TRBD1 (5 bases). The germline V gene encodes CDR1 SGHAT and CDR2 FQNNGV. The CDR3 extends over 15 amino acids. V lost 5 bases, J lost 1 base, and 13 bases lay in between. The DNA for the CDR3 is TGTGCCAGCAGCAAGGGGTCCATTGGCACAGATACGCAGTATTTT. Translated, it gives CASSKGSIGTDTQYF.

This chain links TRBV3-1 with TRBJ2-3; unclear D gene. CDR1 and CDR2 from the germline V gene are LGHDT and YNNKEL (reference sequence). V was cut by 2 bases and J by 0 bases, with 6 bases left in between. The CDR3 consists of 14 residues. The CDR3 sequence: CASSQSISTDTQYF. DNA for the CDR3: TGTGCCAGCAGCCAAAGCATAAGCACAGATACGCAGTATTTT.

The chain couples TRBV6-5 to TRBJ2-1; D is uncertain. Germline V gives CDR1 MNHEY, CDR2 SVGAGI. V was cut by 6 bases and J by 3 bases, with 15 bases left in between. The CDR3 extends over 15 amino acids. Written as DNA, the CDR3 is TGTGCCAGCAGCCAAAACGGGCGGAGCTACAATGAGCAGTTCTTC. It yields the protein CASSQNGRSYNEQFF.

This chain uses TRBV25-1 with TRBJ2-2; D call uncertain. The CDR3 has 14 residues. The V gene's germline CDR1 is MGHDK and CDR2 SYGVNS. Trimming stripped 4 bases from V and 2 bases from J, with 8 bases between. CDR3 residues: CASSAAANTGELFF. CDR3 nucleotide sequence: TGTGCCAGCAGTGCTGCAGCAAACACCGGGGAGCTGTTTTTT.